This is a list of T cell receptor beta chains from one sample in a study of blood T cell repertoires in COVID-19. Sequenced by immunoSEQ multiplex PCR; TCRdb stores in-frame clones only, minus some. This sample has around 6,700 clones; approximately 85% occur once, and the top ten carry 20% to 25%. Sequenced material: peripheral blood. The receptors were gathered from a human donor in a cohort sampled during active COVID-19. Both conserved end residues are part of each CDR3. The D gene is left open where the match is weak. Size tells how often a clone was seen (once, few, many) or the class of an expanded clone, and some rows leave it out.

j_call v_call d_call clone_size cdr3_aa cdr3_nt
TRBJ1-2 TRBV5-1 TRBD1 NA CASSTGTGAPGYTF TGCGCCAGCAGCACCGGGACAGGGGCCCCCGGCTACACCTTC
TRBJ2-5 TRBV7-2 NA NA CASSPQGIGETQYF TGTGCCAGCAGCCCCCAGGGAATAGGAGAGACCCAGTACTTC
TRBJ2-5 TRBV5-5 TRBD1 NA CASSLGGQGSGETQYF TGTGCCAGCAGCTTGGGGGGACAGGGGTCGGGAGAGACCCAGTACTTC
TRBJ2-3 TRBV11-2 TRBD2 NA CASSFSAGAPTDTQYF TGTGCCAGCAGCTTCTCAGCGGGAGCCCCCACAGATACGCAGTATTTT
TRBJ2-5 TRBV5-4 NA NA CASSSNQGYQETQYF TGTGCCAGCAGCTCGAATCAGGGTTACCAAGAGACCCAGTACTTC
TRBJ1-4 TRBV3-1/TRBV3-2 TRBD1 NA CASSLIDRGGEKLFF TGTGCCAGCAGCCTTATCGACAGGGGGGGTGAAAAACTGTTTTTT
TRBJ1-6 TRBV6-6 NA NA CASSYESSYNSPLHF TGTGCCAGCAGTTATGAGAGCTCCTATAATTCACCCCTCCACTTT
TRBJ2-5 TRBV5-1 TRBD1 NA CASSFSGGETQYF TGCGCCAGCAGCTTTTCAGGGGGAGAGACCCAGTACTTC
TRBJ2-1 TRBV27 TRBD1 NA CASSLNRGREQFF TGTGCCAGCAGTCTCAACAGGGGCAGGGAGCAGTTCTTC
TRBJ2-2 TRBV27 TRBD1 NA CASSPGTANTGELFF TGTGCCAGCAGTCCTGGGACAGCGAACACCGGGGAGCTGTTTTTT
TRBJ2-7 TRBV7-2 TRBD2 once CASSLVVLAGGGEQYF TGTGCCAGCAGCTTAGTAGTCCTAGCGGGAGGTGGAGAGCAGTACTTC
TRBJ2-7 TRBV2 TRBD2 few CASSTTSGVLEQYF TGTGCCAGCAGTACCACTAGCGGGGTGCTCGAGCAGTACTTC
TRBJ2-1 TRBV7-9 NA NA CASSVQGHTNEQFF TGTGCCAGCAGCGTTCAGGGACATACCAATGAGCAGTTCTTC
TRBJ2-3 TRBV5-4 NA NA CASSLGGRATDTQYF TGTGCCAGCAGCTTAGGGGGGAGGGCCACGGATACGCAGTATTTT
TRBJ2-3 TRBV2 NA once CASSDRLVADTQYF TGTGCCAGCAGTGACAGACTAGTAGCAGATACGCAGTATTTT
TRBJ2-1 TRBV27 NA NA CASSVGAPINEQFF TGTGCCAGCAGTGTAGGGGCCCCAATCAATGAGCAGTTCTTC
TRBJ2-3 TRBV5-4 NA NA CASSFRGSTDTQYF TGTGCCAGCAGCTTTCGGGGGAGCACAGATACGCAGTATTTT
TRBJ2-1 TRBV6-2/TRBV6-3 TRBD2 NA CASSYFGRPYNEQFF TGTGCCAGCAGTTACTTCGGGAGGCCCTACAATGAGCAGTTCTTC
TRBJ1-1 TRBV10-3 NA NA CAIERGLNTEAFF TGTGCCATCGAGCGAGGGTTGAACACTGAAGCTTTCTTT
TRBJ2-1 TRBV5-5 NA NA CASSYGVYNEQFF TGTGCCAGCAGCTACGGGGTTTACAATGAGCAGTTCTTC
TRBJ1-2 TRBV23-1 NA NA CASIPKAGVRDVGYTF TGCGCCAGCATTCCCAAAGCAGGGGTCCGGGATGTGGGCTACACCTTC
TRBJ2-6 TRBV27 NA NA CASSYLSGSSGANVLTF TGTGCCAGCAGTTATCTGAGCGGTAGCTCTGGGGCCAACGTCCTGACTTTC
TRBJ2-5 TRBV19 NA NA CASSIGPGLAETQYF TGTGCCAGTAGTATCGGGCCGGGGCTAGCGGAGACCCAGTACTTC
TRBJ1-6 TRBV19 NA NA CASRRTETSSPLHF TGTGCCAGTAGACGGACAGAAACTAGTTCACCCCTCCACTTT
TRBJ2-1 TRBV19 NA NA CASSRRGENEQFF TGTGCCAGTAGTAGGAGGGGCGAGAATGAGCAGTTCTTC
TRBJ2-5 TRBV19 NA NA CAPARRFQETQYF TGTGCCCCGGCGAGGAGATTCCAAGAGACCCAGTACTTC
TRBJ1-1 TRBV6-1 NA NA CASSEVRMETEAFF TGTGCCAGCAGTGAAGTAAGGATGGAGACTGAAGCTTTCTTT
TRBJ2-5 TRBV25-1 TRBD2 NA CASSDPRMSGTMETQYF TGTGCCAGCAGTGACCCCCGTATGAGCGGGACCATGGAGACCCAGTACTTC
TRBJ2-1 TRBV5-6 NA NA CASSLVIATPLNEQFF TGTGCCAGCAGCTTGGTGATAGCCACCCCTCTCAATGAGCAGTTCTTC
TRBJ1-3 TRBV6-5 NA NA CATNFGGSSGNTIYF TGTGCCACCAATTTCGGGGGTTCCTCTGGAAACACCATATATTTT
TRBJ1-5 TRBV7-2 TRBD1 NA CASSPRRGTGGLHQPQHF TGTGCCAGCAGCCCTCGGAGGGGGACAGGGGGCCTGCATCAGCCCCAGCATTTT
TRBJ1-5 TRBV28 TRBD1 NA CASSSQGALDQPRHF TGTGCCAGCAGTTCACAGGGGGCTCTCGATCAGCCCCGGCATTTT
TRBJ2-3 TRBV9 NA NA CASSVVQSDTQYF TGTGCCAGCAGCGTAGTCCAGTCAGATACGCAGTATTTT
TRBJ1-1 TRBV28 TRBD1 NA CASSLQGENTEAFF TGTGCCAGCAGTTTGCAGGGGGAGAACACTGAAGCTTTCTTT
TRBJ2-2 TRBV4-1 NA few CASSQDQGTTGELFF TGCGCCAGCAGCCAAGATCAGGGGACCACCGGGGAGCTGTTTTTT
TRBJ2-3 TRBV5-4 TRBD1 NA CASSQGTESSTDTQYF TGTGCCAGCAGCCAAGGGACAGAATCTAGCACAGATACGCAGTATTTT
TRBJ2-3 TRBV11-3 TRBD2 NA CASSLEGLADTRADTQYF TGTGCCAGCAGCTTAGAGGGTCTAGCGGATACCAGGGCAGATACGCAGTATTTT
TRBJ2-7 TRBV6-6 NA NA CASSPTDRSYEQYF TGTGCCAGCAGTCCAACCGACAGATCCTACGAGCAGTACTTC
TRBJ2-3 TRBV5-4 NA once CASSKGGAGTDTQYF TGTGCCAGCAGCAAGGGTGGGGCCGGCACAGATACGCAGTATTTT
TRBJ2-5 TRBV27 NA NA CASRRDTFEETQYF TGTGCCAGCAGACGGGACACCTTTGAAGAGACCCAGTACTTC
TRBJ2-2 TRBV7-9 NA NA CASSLSSEGGELFF TGTGCCAGCAGCTTAAGCAGCGAAGGCGGGGAGCTGTTTTTT
TRBJ2-6 TRBV6-2/TRBV6-3 NA NA CASSPGHNSGANVLTF TGTGCCAGCAGTCCGGGACACAACTCTGGGGCCAACGTCCTGACTTTC
TRBJ2-1 TRBV19 NA NA CASSQPGEGSEQFF TGTGCCAGTAGTCAGCCGGGGGAAGGAAGTGAGCAGTTCTTC
TRBJ1-1 TRBV28 NA NA CAIRGPWGTEAFF TGTGCCATCCGGGGTCCATGGGGCACTGAAGCTTTCTTT
TRBJ1-5 TRBV9 NA few CASSGGLGQPQHF TGTGCCAGCAGCGGAGGACTGGGTCAGCCCCAGCATTTT